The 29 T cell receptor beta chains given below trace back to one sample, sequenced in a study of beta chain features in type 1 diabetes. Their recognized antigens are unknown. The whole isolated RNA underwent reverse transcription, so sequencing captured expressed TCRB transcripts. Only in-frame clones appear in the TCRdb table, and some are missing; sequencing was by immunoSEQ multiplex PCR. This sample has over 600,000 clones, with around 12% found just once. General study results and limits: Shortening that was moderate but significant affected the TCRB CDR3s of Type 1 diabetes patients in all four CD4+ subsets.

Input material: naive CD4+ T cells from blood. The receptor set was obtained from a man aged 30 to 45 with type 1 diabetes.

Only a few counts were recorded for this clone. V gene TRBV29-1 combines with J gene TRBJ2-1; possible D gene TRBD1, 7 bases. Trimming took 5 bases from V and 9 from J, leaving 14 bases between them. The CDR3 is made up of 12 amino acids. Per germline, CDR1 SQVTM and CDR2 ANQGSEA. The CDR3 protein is CSVNYRGGEQFF. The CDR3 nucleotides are TGCAGCGTTAACTACAGGGGAGGTGAGCAGTTCTTC.

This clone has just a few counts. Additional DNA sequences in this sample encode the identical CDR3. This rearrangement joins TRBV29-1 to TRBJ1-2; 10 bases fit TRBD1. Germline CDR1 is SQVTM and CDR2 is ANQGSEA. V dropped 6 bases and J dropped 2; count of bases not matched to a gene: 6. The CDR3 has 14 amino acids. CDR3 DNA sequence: TGCAGCGTGGTAGGGGACAGGGGAAACTATGGCTACACCTTC. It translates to CSVVGDRGNYGYTF.

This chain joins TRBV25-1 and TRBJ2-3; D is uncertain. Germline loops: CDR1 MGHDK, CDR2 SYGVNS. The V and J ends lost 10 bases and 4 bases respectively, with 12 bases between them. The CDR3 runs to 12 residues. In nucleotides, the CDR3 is TGTGCCACCCAAAAGTCCGCAGATACGCAGTATTTT. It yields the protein CATQKSADTQYF.

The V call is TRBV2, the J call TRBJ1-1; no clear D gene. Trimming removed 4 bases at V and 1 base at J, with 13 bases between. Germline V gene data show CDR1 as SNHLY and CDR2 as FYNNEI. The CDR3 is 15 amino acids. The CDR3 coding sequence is TGTGCCAGCAGTGGGCCCGGACCGAGGAACACTGAAGCTTTCTTT. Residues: CASSGPGPRNTEAFF.

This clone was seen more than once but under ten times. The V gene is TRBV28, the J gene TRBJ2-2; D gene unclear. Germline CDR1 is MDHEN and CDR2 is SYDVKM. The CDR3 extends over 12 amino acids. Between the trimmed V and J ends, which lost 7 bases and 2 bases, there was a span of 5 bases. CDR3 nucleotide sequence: TGTGCCAGCACCTTTAACACCGGGGAGCTGTTTTTT. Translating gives CASTFNTGELFF.

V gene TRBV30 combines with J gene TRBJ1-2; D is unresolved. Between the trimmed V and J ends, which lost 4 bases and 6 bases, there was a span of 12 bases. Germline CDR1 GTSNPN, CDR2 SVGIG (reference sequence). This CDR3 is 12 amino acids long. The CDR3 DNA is TGTGCCTGGACCCCTGGACCGCATGGCTACACCTTC. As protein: CAWTPGPHGYTF.

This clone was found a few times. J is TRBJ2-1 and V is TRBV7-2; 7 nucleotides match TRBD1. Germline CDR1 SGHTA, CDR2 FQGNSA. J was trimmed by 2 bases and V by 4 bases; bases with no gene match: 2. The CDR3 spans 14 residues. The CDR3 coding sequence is TGTGCCAGCAGCTGGGGACAGCCCTACAATGAGCAGTTCTTC. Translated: CASSWGQPYNEQFF. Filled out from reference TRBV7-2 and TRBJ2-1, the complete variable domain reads GAGVSQSPSNKVTEKGKDVELRCDPISGHTALYWYRQSLGQGLEFLIYFQGNSAPDKSGLPSDRFSAERTGGSVSTLTIQRTQQEDSAVYLCASSWGQPYNEQFFGPGTRLTVL.

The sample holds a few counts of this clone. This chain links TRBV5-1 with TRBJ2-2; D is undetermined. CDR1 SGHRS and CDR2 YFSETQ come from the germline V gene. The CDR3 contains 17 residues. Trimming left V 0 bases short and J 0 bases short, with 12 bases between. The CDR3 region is CASSLVVGQANTGELFF. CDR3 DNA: TGCGCCAGCAGCTTGGTAGTCGGTCAGGCGAACACCGGGGAGCTGTTTTTT.

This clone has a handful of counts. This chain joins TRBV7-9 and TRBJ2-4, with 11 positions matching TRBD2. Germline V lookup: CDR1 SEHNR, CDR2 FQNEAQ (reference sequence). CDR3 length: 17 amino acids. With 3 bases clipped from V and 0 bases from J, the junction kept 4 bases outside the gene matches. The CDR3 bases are TGTGCCAGCAGCTTGCTAGCGGGGGGTCTAGCCAAAAACATTCAGTACTTC. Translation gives CASSLLAGGLAKNIQYF.

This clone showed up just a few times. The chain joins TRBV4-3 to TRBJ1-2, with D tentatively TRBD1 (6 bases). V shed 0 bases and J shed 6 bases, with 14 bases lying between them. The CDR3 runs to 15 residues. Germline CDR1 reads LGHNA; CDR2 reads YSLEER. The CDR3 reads CASSQDVRAGDGYTF. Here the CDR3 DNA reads TGCGCCAGCAGCCAAGATGTTCGGGCAGGGGATGGCTACACCTTC.

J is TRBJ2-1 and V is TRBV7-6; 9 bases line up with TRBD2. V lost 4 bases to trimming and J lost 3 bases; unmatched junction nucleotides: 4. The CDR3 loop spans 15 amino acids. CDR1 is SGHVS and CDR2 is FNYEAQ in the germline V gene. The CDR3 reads CASSSTSGDYNEQFF. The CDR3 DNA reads TGTGCCAGCAGCTCGACTAGCGGAGACTACAATGAGCAGTTCTTC.

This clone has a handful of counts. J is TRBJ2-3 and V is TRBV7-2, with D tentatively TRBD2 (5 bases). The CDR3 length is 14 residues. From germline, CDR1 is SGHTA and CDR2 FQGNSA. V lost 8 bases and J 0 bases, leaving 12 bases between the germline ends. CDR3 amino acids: CASERGGSTDTQYF. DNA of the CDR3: TGTGCCAGCGAACGGGGTGGGAGCACAGATACGCAGTATTTT.

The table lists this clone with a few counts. The CDR3 loop is CSVGPGGARDIQYF. In DNA form, the CDR3 reads TGCAGCGTTGGCCCGGGGGGGGCGAGGGACATTCAGTACTTC. The chain combines TRBV29-1 with TRBJ2-4; 8 bases agree with TRBD2. This CDR3 is 14 amino acids long. The J segment lost 8 bases and the V segment lost 4 bases, leaving 10 bases of the junction unmatched. Germline V CDR1 and CDR2: SQVTM, ANQGSEA.

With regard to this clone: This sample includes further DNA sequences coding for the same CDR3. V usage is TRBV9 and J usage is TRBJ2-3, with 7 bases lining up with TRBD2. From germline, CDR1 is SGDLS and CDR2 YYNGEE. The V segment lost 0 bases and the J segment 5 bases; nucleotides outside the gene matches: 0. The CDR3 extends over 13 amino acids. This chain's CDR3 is CASSVAGGDTQYF. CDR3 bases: TGTGCCAGCAGCGTAGCGGGGGGAGATACGCAGTATTTT.

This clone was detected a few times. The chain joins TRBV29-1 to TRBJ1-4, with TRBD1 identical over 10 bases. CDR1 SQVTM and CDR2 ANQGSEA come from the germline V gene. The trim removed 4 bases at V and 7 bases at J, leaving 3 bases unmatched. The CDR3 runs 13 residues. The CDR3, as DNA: TGCAGCGTTGCCGGGACAGGGGTTGAAAAACTGTTTTTT. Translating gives CSVAGTGVEKLFF.

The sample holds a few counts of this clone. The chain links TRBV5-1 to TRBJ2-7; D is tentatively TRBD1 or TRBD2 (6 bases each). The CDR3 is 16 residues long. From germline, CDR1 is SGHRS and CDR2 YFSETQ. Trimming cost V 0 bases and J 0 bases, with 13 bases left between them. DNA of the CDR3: TGCGCCAGCAGCTTGGTTCTTGGAGGGGGCTCCTACGAGCAGTACTTC. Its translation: CASSLVLGGGSYEQYF.

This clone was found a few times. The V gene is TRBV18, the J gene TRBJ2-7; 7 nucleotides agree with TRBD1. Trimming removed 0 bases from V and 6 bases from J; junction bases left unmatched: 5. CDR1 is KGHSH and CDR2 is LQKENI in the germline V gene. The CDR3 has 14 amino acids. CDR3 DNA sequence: TGTGCCAGCTCACCACCGGGGGCAGGGGGCGAGCAGTACTTC. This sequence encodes CASSPPGAGGEQYF.

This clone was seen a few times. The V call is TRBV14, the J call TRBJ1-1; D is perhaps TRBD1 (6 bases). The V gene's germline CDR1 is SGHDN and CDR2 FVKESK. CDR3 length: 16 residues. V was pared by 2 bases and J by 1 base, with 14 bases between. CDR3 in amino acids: CASSQSKGVRNTEAFF. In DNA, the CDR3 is TGTGCCAGCAGCCAATCGAAGGGGGTAAGGAACACTGAAGCTTTCTTT.

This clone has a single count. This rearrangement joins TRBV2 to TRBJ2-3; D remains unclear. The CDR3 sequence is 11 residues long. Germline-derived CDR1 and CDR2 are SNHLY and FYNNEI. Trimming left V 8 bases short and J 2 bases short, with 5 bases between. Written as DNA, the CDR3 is TGTGCCAGCTGCGACACAGATACGCAGTATTTT. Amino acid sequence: CASCDTDTQYF.

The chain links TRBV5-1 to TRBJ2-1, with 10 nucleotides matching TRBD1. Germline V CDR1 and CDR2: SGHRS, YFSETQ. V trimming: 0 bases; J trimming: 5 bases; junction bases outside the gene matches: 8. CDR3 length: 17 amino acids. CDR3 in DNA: TGCGCCAGCAGCTTGGCCAATTCCGGGACAGGGGACAATGAGCAGTTCTTC. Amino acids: CASSLANSGTGDNEQFF.

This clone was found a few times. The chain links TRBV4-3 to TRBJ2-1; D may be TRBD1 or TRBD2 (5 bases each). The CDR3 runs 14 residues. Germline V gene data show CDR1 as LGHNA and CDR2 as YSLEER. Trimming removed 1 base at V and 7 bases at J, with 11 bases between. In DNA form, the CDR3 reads TGCGCCAGCAGCCAAGTGGGGACCCGGAATGAGCAGTTCTTC. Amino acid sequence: CASSQVGTRNEQFF.

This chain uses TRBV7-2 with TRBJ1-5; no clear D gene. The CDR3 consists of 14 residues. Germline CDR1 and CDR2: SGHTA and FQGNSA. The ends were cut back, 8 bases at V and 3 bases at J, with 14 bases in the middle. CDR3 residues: CASSPGAFNQPQHF. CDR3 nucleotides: TGTGCCAGCTCCCCAGGAGCATTCAATCAGCCCCAGCATTTT.

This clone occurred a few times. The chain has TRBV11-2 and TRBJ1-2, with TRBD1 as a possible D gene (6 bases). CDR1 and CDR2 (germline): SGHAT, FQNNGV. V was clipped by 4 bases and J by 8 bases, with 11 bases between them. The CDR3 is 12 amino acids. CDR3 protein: CASSSSGEGYTF. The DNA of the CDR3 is TGTGCCAGCAGCTCCTCAGGGGAAGGCTACACCTTC. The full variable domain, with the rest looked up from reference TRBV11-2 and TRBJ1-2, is EAGVAQSPRYKIIEKRQSVAFWCNPISGHATLYWYQQILGQGPKLLIQFQNNGVVDDSQLPKDRFSAERLKGVDSTLKIQPAKLEDSAVYLCASSSSGEGYTFGSGTRLTVV.

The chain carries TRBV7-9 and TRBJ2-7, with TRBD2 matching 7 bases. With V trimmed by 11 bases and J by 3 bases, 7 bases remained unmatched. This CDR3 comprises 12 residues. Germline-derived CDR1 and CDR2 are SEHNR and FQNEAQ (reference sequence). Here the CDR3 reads CAGGGNVYEQYF. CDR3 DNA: TGTGCCGGCGGGGGTAACGTCTACGAGCAGTACTTC. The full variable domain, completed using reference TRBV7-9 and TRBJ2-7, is DTGVSQNPRHKITKRGQNVTFRCDPISEHNRLYWYRQTLGQGPEFLTYFQNEAQLEKSRLLSDRFSAERPKGSFSTLEIQRTEQGDSAMYLCAGGGNVYEQYFGPGTRLTVT.

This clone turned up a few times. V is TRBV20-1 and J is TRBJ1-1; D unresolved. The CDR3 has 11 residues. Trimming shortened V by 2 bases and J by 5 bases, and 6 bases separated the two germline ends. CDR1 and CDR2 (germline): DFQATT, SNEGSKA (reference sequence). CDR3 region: CSARLSTEAFF. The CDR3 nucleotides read TGCAGTGCTAGACTTAGTACTGAAGCTTTCTTT.

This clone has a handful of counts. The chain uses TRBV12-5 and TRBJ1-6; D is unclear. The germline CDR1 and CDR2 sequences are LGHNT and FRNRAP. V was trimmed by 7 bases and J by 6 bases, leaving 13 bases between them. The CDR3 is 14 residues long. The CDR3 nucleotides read TGTGCTAGTGCTCGGGATTCTATTAATTCACCCCTCCACTTT. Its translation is CASARDSINSPLHF.

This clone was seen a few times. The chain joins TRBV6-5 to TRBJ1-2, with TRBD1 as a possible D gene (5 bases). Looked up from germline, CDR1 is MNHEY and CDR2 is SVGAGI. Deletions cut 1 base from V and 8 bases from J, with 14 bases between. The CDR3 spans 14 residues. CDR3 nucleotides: TGTGCCAGCAGTTACTTACGTTGGCAGGGAGGCTACACCTTC. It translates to CASSYLRWQGGYTF.

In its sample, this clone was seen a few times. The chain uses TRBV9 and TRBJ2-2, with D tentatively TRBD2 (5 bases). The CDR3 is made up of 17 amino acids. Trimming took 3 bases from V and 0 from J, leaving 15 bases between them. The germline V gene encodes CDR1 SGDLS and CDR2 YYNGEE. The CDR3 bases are TGTGCCAGCAGCGGACCCCGGGGTGGTGCGAACACCGGGGAGCTGTTTTTT. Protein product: CASSGPRGGANTGELFF.

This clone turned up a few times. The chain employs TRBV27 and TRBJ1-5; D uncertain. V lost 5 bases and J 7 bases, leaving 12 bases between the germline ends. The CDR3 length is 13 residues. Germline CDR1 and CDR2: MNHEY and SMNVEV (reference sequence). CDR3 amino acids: CASSPTLGQPQHF. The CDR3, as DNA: TGTGCCAGCAGTCCTACCCTTGGACAGCCCCAGCATTTT.